Sequencing of this TCR beta chain was carried out in a study of neoadjuvant anti-PD-1 for oral cavity cancer. Study-wide findings and caveats: With a few patients per group, TCR findings need larger cohorts. Higher pretreatment blood Treg/Th17 ratios correlated with higher pretreatment blood and lower post-treatment tumor TCRbeta clonality.

To note about this clone: Its antigen remains unidentified.

Time point: after neoadjuvant nivolumab, at surgical resection. Profiling relied on immunoSEQ multiplex PCR, and the TCRdb table lists in-frame clones only, not all of them. The sample holds more than 11,000 clones, about two thirds seen once. The CDR3 totals 14 residues. In germline, CDR1 is SGHAT, CDR2 FQDESV (reference sequence). Between the trimmed V and J ends, which lost 7 bases and 3 bases, there was a span of 10 bases. This clonotype was obtained from a person aged 35-79 years with oral cavity squamous cell carcinoma. Material: PBMCs, obtained after nivolumab (anti-PD-1) treatment. The chain joins TRBV11-1 to TRBJ2-6, with a possible D match to TRBD1 (5 bases). As DNA, the CDR3 is TGTGCCAGCACGACAGAACTTGGGGCCAACGTCCTGACTTTC. Translation gives CASTTELGANVLTF. Drawing the rest from reference TRBV11-1 and TRBJ2-6, the complete variable domain is EAEVAQSPRYKITEKSQAVAFWCDPISGHATLYWYRQILGQGPELLVQFQDESVVDDSQLPKDRFSAERLKGVDSTLKIQPAELGDSAMYLCASTTELGANVLTFGAGSRLTVL.